Listed here are 5 T cell receptor beta chains from one sample, sequenced in a study of memory CD4+ T cells and cytomegalovirus serostatus. The sort gate was single viable CD3+CD4+CD8-CD45RO+ cells for memory CD4+ T cells. Generated by immunoSEQ multiplex PCR, the TCRdb table keeps only in-frame clones and is missing some. The data hold about 39,000 clones, with approximately 78% observed a single time. Sequencing was done on a sample of memory CD4+ T cells from blood. These receptors were obtained from an adult in good health and CMV-seronegative.

The chain joins TRBV15 to TRBJ1-2, with TRBD1 as a possible D gene (6 bases). This CDR3 has 16 amino acids. V was clipped by 0 bases and J by 5 bases, with 16 bases between them. Germline values: CDR1 LNHNV, CDR2 YYDKDF (reference sequence). CDR3 residues: CATSRDNQGRRYGYTF. The CDR3 nucleotides are TGTGCCACCAGCAGAGATAATCAGGGGCGAAGATATGGCTACACCTTC.

The rearrangement joins TRBV15 to TRBJ1-6; D gene unclear. Germline-derived CDR1 and CDR2 are LNHNV and YYDKDF (reference sequence). With 0 bases removed from V and 3 bases from J, the gap between germline ends came to 0 bases. The CDR3 extends over 13 amino acids. CDR3 in DNA: TGTGCCACCAGCAGAGACTATAATTCACCCCTCCACTTT. Its protein product is CATSRDYNSPLHF.

This chain connects TRBV10-3 to TRBJ1-2; D may be TRBD1 (5 bases). Germline V gene lookup returns CDR1 ENHRY and CDR2 SYGVKD. The length of the CDR3 is 15 residues. The V gene lost 6 bases and the J gene lost 4 bases, with 18 bases spanning the gap. The CDR3 is CAISEPGLNSYGYTF. The CDR3 DNA reads TGTGCCATCAGCGAGCCGGGACTGAACTCCTATGGCTACACCTTC.

The chain is built from TRBV14 and TRBJ1-2; 7 bases are shared with TRBD1. The CDR3 consists of 15 residues. CDR1 is SGHDN and CDR2 is FVKESK in the germline V gene. The trim removed 1 base at V and 4 bases at J, leaving 6 bases unmatched. The CDR3 coding sequence is TGTGCCAGCAGCCAAGGCCCGGGACAGATCTATGGCTACACCTTC. Translated: CASSQGPGQIYGYTF.

The rearrangement joins TRBV5-1 to TRBJ2-7; D not resolved. V was shortened by 0 bases and J by 3 bases, with 10 bases between the two germline ends. The germline CDR1 and CDR2 sequences are SGHRS and YFSETQ. This CDR3 is built from 14 residues. CDR3 loop: CASSLEVNYYEQYF. CDR3 in DNA: TGCGCCAGCAGCTTGGAGGTCAATTACTACGAGCAGTACTTC.